These T cell receptor beta chains were read from a single sample in a study of OX40 agonist ivuxolimab in advanced cancers. Only in-frame clones appear in the TCRdb table, and some are missing; sequencing was by immunoSEQ multiplex PCR. Of tens of thousands of clones listed, more than 70% are singletons. Sample: CD4+ or CD8+ T cells sorted from blood, taken in a trial of the OX40 agonist ivuxolimab. These receptors were obtained from an adult with an advanced solid tumor such as melanoma, head and neck, liver or kidney cancer. Both conserved end residues are part of each CDR3. Fields, in order: V gene, clone size, J gene, D gene, CDR3 protein, CDR3 DNA. The D gene is left open where the match is weak. Rows may omit the clone size; those that give it use once, few, many or a size class.

TRBV2	NA	TRBJ2-5	TRBD2	CASRQYSGNQETQYF	TGTGCCAGCAGGCAATATAGCGGGAACCAAGAGACCCAGTACTTC
TRBV5-4	NA	TRBJ2-2	NA	CASSLVAGTGELFF	TGTGCCAGCAGCTTGGTGGCGGGGACCGGGGAGCTGTTTTTT
TRBV27	NA	TRBJ2-7	TRBD2	CATQDGLAGVHEQYF	TGTGCGACCCAGGATGGACTAGCGGGAGTCCACGAGCAGTACTTC
TRBV6-5	NA	TRBJ2-1	NA	CASSPGSGNEQFF	TGTGCCAGCAGTCCAGGAAGCGGGAATGAGCAGTTCTTC
TRBV21-1	NA	TRBJ1-2	NA	CASSKHRVHDDYGYTF	TGTGCCAGCAGCAAACACAGGGTCCATGACGACTATGGCTACACCTTC
TRBV4-2	NA	TRBJ2-3	TRBD2	CASSQGTLAGGPDTQYF	TGTGCCAGCAGCCAAGGGACGCTAGCGGGAGGACCAGATACGCAGTATTTT
TRBV7-6	NA	TRBJ2-7	NA	CASSFDVGEQYF	TGTGCCAGCAGCTTCGACGTGGGGGAGCAGTACTTC
TRBV19	NA	TRBJ2-7	TRBD2	CASSIEGRAYEQYF	TGTGCCAGTAGTATTGAAGGGAGGGCCTACGAGCAGTACTTC
TRBV28	NA	TRBJ2-3	TRBD2	CASSLQAGADTQYF	TGTGCCAGCAGTTTACAGGCGGGGGCAGATACGCAGTATTTT
TRBV30	NA	TRBJ2-1	TRBD2	CACSGMIPNYNEQFF	TGTGCCTGTAGCGGGATGATACCCAACTACAATGAGCAGTTCTTC
TRBV28	NA	TRBJ2-7	NA	CASSPPLQARVVYEQYF	TGTGCCAGCAGTCCTCCTTTGCAGGCCCGCGTGGTCTACGAGCAGTACTTC
TRBV5-1	NA	TRBJ2-5	NA	CASQAGGEETQYF	TGCGCCAGTCAAGCAGGCGGAGAAGAGACCCAGTACTTC
TRBV27	NA	TRBJ2-1	NA	CASSLPPYYNEQFF	TGTGCCAGCAGTTTACCCCCGTATTATAATGAGCAGTTCTTC
TRBV14	NA	TRBJ2-7	NA	CASSQGRHLLEQYF	TGTGCCAGCAGCCAAGGACGCCACCTCCTAGAGCAGTACTTC
TRBV10-1	NA	TRBJ2-7	TRBD2	CASSEWTSGRARSYEQYF	TGCGCCAGCAGTGAGTGGACTAGCGGGAGGGCCAGGTCCTACGAGCAGTACTTC
TRBV27	NA	TRBJ2-1	TRBD2	CASSLLRELYNEQFF	TGTGCCAGCAGTTTATTGCGGGAGCTTTACAATGAGCAGTTCTTC
TRBV12-5	NA	TRBJ2-7	TRBD2	CASGSALLAGGPLPIYEQYF	TGTGCTAGTGGTTCGGCCTTACTAGCGGGAGGGCCTCTCCCCATCTACGAGCAGTACTTC
TRBV28	NA	TRBJ2-7	NA	CASSLYDDPYEQYF	TGTGCCAGCAGTTTATATGACGACCCCTACGAGCAGTACTTC
TRBV9	once	TRBJ1-1	NA	CASSVGSLNTEAFF	TGTGCCAGCAGCGTGGGGAGCCTGAACACTGAAGCTTTCTTT
TRBV9	NA	TRBJ2-3	TRBD2	CASSSGLAGVDTQYF	TGTGCCAGCAGCTCGGGACTAGCGGGAGTCGATACGCAGTATTTT
TRBV19	NA	TRBJ2-5	NA	CASTESPGGVETQYF	TGTGCCAGTACCGAATCCCCCGGGGGTGTGGAGACCCAGTACTTC
TRBV27	NA	TRBJ2-1	TRBD2	CASSFSGSNNEQFF	TGTGCCAGCAGTTTCAGCGGGAGCAACAATGAGCAGTTCTTC
TRBV2	NA	TRBJ2-2	NA	CASIGSLNTGELFF	TGTGCCAGCATTGGGTCTCTGAACACCGGGGAGCTGTTTTTT
TRBV6-6	NA	TRBJ1-2	NA	CASSSPWAPGWGYTF	TGTGCCAGCAGTTCGCCCTGGGCCCCGGGTTGGGGCTACACCTTC
TRBV27	once	TRBJ2-6	NA	CASSLDSDNVLTF	TGTGCCAGCAGTTTAGATAGTGACAACGTCCTGACTTTC
TRBV9	NA	TRBJ2-3	NA	CASSGSTDTQYF	TGTGCCAGCAGCGGTTCCACAGATACGCAGTATTTT
TRBV19	NA	TRBJ1-2	NA	CASQDALYFEGYTF	TGTGCCAGTCAGGATGCTCTCTATTTCGAAGGCTACACCTTC
TRBV11-2	NA	TRBJ2-1	NA	CASRVGVNYNEQFF	TGTGCCAGCAGGGTGGGAGTTAACTACAATGAGCAGTTCTTC
TRBV7-3	NA	TRBJ2-1	NA	CASSPRGSYNEQFF	TGTGCCAGCAGCCCCCGCGGTTCTTACAATGAGCAGTTCTTC
TRBV4-1	NA	TRBJ1-6	TRBD1	CASSQGQDNSPLHF	TGCGCCAGCAGCCAGGGACAGGATAATTCACCCCTCCACTTT
TRBV9	NA	TRBJ2-7	NA	CASSVGGGEQYF	TGTGCCAGCAGCGTAGGAGGAGGCGAGCAGTACTTC
TRBV9	NA	TRBJ2-3	TRBD1	CASSGYDRGSSLDTQYF	TGTGCCAGCAGCGGATATGACAGGGGGTCATCTTTGGATACGCAGTATTTT
TRBV4-1	NA	TRBJ1-1	NA	CASSQDMGPTEAFF	TGCGCCAGCAGCCAAGATATGGGTCCAACTGAAGCTTTCTTT
TRBV10-3	NA	TRBJ1-5	NA	CATSENGSNQPQHF	TGTGCCACCTCGGAGAATGGAAGCAATCAGCCCCAGCATTTT
TRBV28	NA	TRBJ1-3	NA	CASSQPSYSGNTIYF	TGTGCCAGCAGCCAACCGAGCTACTCTGGAAACACCATATATTTT
TRBV4-2	NA	TRBJ2-7	NA	CASSQDQASYEQYF	TGTGCCAGCAGCCAAGATCAGGCTTCCTACGAGCAGTACTTC
TRBV7-8	NA	TRBJ2-7	NA	CASSLAHGIYYEQYF	TGTGCCAGCAGCTTAGCGCATGGGATCTACTACGAGCAGTACTTC
TRBV27	NA	TRBJ2-7	TRBD1	CASSLQGAAYEQYF	TGTGCCAGCAGTTTACAGGGGGCTGCCTACGAGCAGTACTTC
TRBV28	NA	TRBJ2-7	TRBD1	CASSEAGTGVSYEQYF	TGTGCCAGCAGTGAAGCCGGGACAGGGGTGTCCTACGAGCAGTACTTC
TRBV6-1	NA	TRBJ1-5	NA	CASSEGVLGVEPQHF	TGTGCCAGCAGTGAAGGTGTCTTGGGGGTGGAGCCCCAGCATTTT
TRBV27	NA	TRBJ2-7	TRBD2	CASSLLAGGYEQYF	TGTGCCAGCAGCTTACTAGCGGGAGGCTACGAGCAGTACTTC
TRBV2	NA	TRBJ2-7	NA	CASRGVYEQYF	TGTGCCAGCAGAGGGGTTTACGAGCAGTACTTC
TRBV4-2	NA	TRBJ1-1	NA	CASSQGVTTEAFF	TGTGCCAGCAGCCAAGGGGTTACCACTGAAGCTTTCTTT
TRBV7-9	NA	TRBJ2-3	NA	CASKLRTGEGISTDTQYF	TGTGCCAGCAAGCTTAGAACAGGCGAGGGGATAAGCACAGATACGCAGTATTTT
TRBV9	once	TRBJ1-2	TRBD1	CASSVTGIGTEGYTF	TGTGCCAGCAGCGTGACAGGGATTGGTACGGAGGGCTACACCTTC
TRBV28	NA	TRBJ2-7	NA	CASSYESYEQYF	TGTGCCAGCAGTTACGAGAGCTACGAGCAGTACTTC
TRBV4-1	NA	TRBJ1-1	TRBD1	CASSHKTGQGIVPFF	TGCGCCAGCAGCCACAAGACGGGACAGGGTATCGTGCCTTTCTTT
TRBV6-6	NA	TRBJ1-4	TRBD1	CASSNRDRLNEKLFF	TGTGCCAGCAGCAATCGGGACAGACTTAATGAAAAACTGTTTTTT
TRBV25-1	NA	TRBJ2-2	NA	CASKHRANTGELFF	TGTGCCAGCAAGCACAGGGCGAACACCGGGGAGCTGTTTTTT
TRBV7-8	NA	TRBJ2-7	NA	CASSFSPGLTYEQYF	TGTGCCAGCAGCTTCTCTCCGGGACTTACATACGAGCAGTACTTC
TRBV28	NA	TRBJ2-7	NA	CASRLPPEQYF	TGTGCCAGCAGGCTCCCTCCAGAGCAGTACTTC
TRBV9	NA	TRBJ2-2	NA	CASSVAISGELFF	TGTGCCAGCAGCGTAGCAATCTCCGGGGAGCTGTTTTTT
TRBV6-6	NA	TRBJ1-4	TRBD1	CASSYPGGGNEKLFF	TGTGCCAGCAGTTATCCAGGGGGGGGGAATGAAAAACTGTTTTTT
TRBV7-9	NA	TRBJ2-7	NA	CASSLIGAAYEQYF	TGTGCCAGCAGCTTAATTGGAGCGGCCTACGAGCAGTACTTC
TRBV7-8	NA	TRBJ2-7	NA	CASSSLIGVYEQYF	TGTGCCAGCAGCTCATTAATAGGGGTCTACGAGCAGTACTTC
TRBV7-9	NA	TRBJ2-7	NA	CASSLQTFHEQYF	TGTGCCAGCAGCTTACAGACATTCCACGAGCAGTACTTC
TRBV28	NA	TRBJ1-1	NA	CASSLRGAWNTEAFF	TGTGCCAGCAGTTTACGGGGGGCGTGGAACACTGAAGCTTTCTTT